These T cell receptor beta chains were read from a single sample in a study of blood T cell repertoires in COVID-19. The data were produced by immunoSEQ multiplex PCR, yet TCRdb's version contains in-frame clones alone and is incomplete. The sample includes tens of thousands of clones, over 75% seen only once; the top ten take approximately 10%. Specimen: peripheral blood. These receptors all come from a human donor in a cohort sampled during active COVID-19. Each CDR3 is given with its conserved first and last residue. The size entry is marked missing in some rows and otherwise reads once, few, many or a size class.

j_call v_call clone_size cdr3_aa
TRBJ1-2 TRBV7-8 NA CASSRGQNDGYTF
TRBJ1-2 TRBV2 NA CATQGGTNYGYTF
TRBJ2-5 TRBV5-1 NA CASSLSSLRQETQYF
TRBJ1-4 TRBV6-6 NA CASTLGGNGNEKLFF
TRBJ1-2 TRBV6-5 NA CASRGDRAYGYTF
TRBJ1-2 TRBV5-1 few CASGSQGGEYGYTF
TRBJ2-7 TRBV4-2 NA CASSQDIRGGEQYF
TRBJ2-1 TRBV10-1 NA CASSPGTDLSNEQFF
TRBJ2-5 TRBV7-2 NA CASSLDMTGPQYF
TRBJ2-2 TRBV7-9 NA CASSLGGRGGTNTGELFF